A single sample gave rise to the 31 T cell receptor beta chains below, sequenced in a study of CD8 T cells in Susac syndrome. Random hexamers were used to reverse transcribe the RNA input (0.5 to 1 ug). TCRdb called the immunoSEQ multiplex PCR reads again in MiXCR, with one record for every CDR3 protein. The table shows 69,000 or so distinct CDR3 sequences, with 90% to 95% occurring only once. Specimen: CD8+ T cells from PBMCs. The receptors were gathered from a human donor with multiple sclerosis.

This clonotype appeared a single time. This chain joins TRBV7-9 and TRBJ1-5; D is possibly TRBD1 (5 bases). Trimming stripped 5 bases from V and 3 bases from J, with 11 bases between. Germline CDR1 and CDR2: SEHNR and FQNEAQ (reference sequence). This CDR3 comprises 14 residues. CDR3 sequence (DNA): TGTGCCAGCAGCCGGGACGGATTCAATCAGCCCCAGCATTTT. Protein: CASSRDGFNQPQHF.

The chain uses TRBV25-1 and TRBJ2-2; no reliable D call. Germline V CDR1 and CDR2: MGHDK, SYGVNS. The CDR3 spans 10 residues. Trimming stripped 8 bases from V and 7 bases from J, with 5 bases between. Here the CDR3 DNA reads TGTGCCAGCTGGGACGGGGAGCTGTTTTTT. Translating gives CASWDGELFF.

The chain combines TRBV13 with TRBJ2-3; 8 bases match TRBD2. The CDR3 totals 16 residues. From germline, CDR1 is PRHDT and CDR2 FYEKMQ (reference sequence). V shed 5 bases, J shed 1 base, and the junction held 8 bases outside the gene matches. This CDR3 is CASSHGAAGGTDTQYF. The CDR3 nucleotides read TGTGCCAGCAGCCACGGGGCAGCGGGAGGCACAGATACGCAGTATTTT.

The V gene is TRBV4-1, the J gene TRBJ2-7; TRBD1 aligns across 9 bases. V lost 3 bases to trimming and J lost 3 bases; unmatched junction nucleotides: 9. The germline V gene encodes CDR1 MGHRA and CDR2 YSYEKL. The CDR3 covers 16 residues. The CDR3 DNA follows: TGCGCCAGCAGCCAGTACGCCGGGACAGGGTTCTACGAGCAGTACTTC. Its protein product is CASSQYAGTGFYEQYF.

The CDR3 here is CASSPGQGSQPQHF. CDR3 sequence (DNA): TGTGCCAGCAGTCCTGGACAGGGGAGTCAGCCCCAGCATTTT. J is TRBJ1-5 and V is TRBV27; 9 bases are shared with TRBD1. Unmatched junction bases numbered 5, after V lost 5 bases and J lost 6 bases. CDR3 size: 14 residues. Germline V lookup: CDR1 MNHEY, CDR2 SMNVEV (reference sequence).

CDR3 sequence (DNA): TGTGCCAGCAGACCCGGACTAGCGGGGGGCGAGCAGTACTTC. It is translated as CASRPGLAGGEQYF. The chain is built from TRBV27 and TRBJ2-7; 14 bases line up with TRBD2. V gave up 6 bases and J gave up 6 bases; unmatched junction bases: 4. The CDR3 sequence is 14 residues long. CDR1 is MNHEY and CDR2 is SMNVEV in the germline V gene (reference sequence).

This clonotype was counted once. The chain employs TRBV30 and TRBJ2-3; D might be TRBD2 (6 bases). This CDR3 is built from 14 residues. The V end was cut by 7 bases, the J end by 1 base, with 15 bases between. Germline-derived CDR1 and CDR2 are GTSNPN and SVGIG (reference sequence). Here the CDR3 reads CAFTSGLGTDTQYF. Written as DNA, the CDR3 is TGTGCCTTCACCTCGGGACTCGGCACAGATACGCAGTATTTT.

V is TRBV6-6 and J is TRBJ2-3; D is perhaps TRBD1 (6 bases). Germline lookup yields CDR1 MNHNY and CDR2 SVGAGI (reference sequence). V was clipped by 6 bases and J by 6 bases, with 19 bases between them. The CDR3 totals 15 residues. The CDR3 DNA reads TGTGCCAGCAGGCCTTACTTCGCAGGGGTGGATACGCAGTATTTT. Translated: CASRPYFAGVDTQYF.

The chain uses TRBV7-3 and TRBJ2-7, with 9 bases lining up with TRBD1. The CDR3 consists of 14 residues. The junction had 7 bases not matched to a gene; V was cut back by 5 bases and J by 5 bases. Germline CDR1 is SGHTA and CDR2 is FQGTGA. CDR3 in DNA: TGTGCCAGCAGCCCCACAGGGGGCAGGAACGAGCAGTACTTC. This sequence encodes CASSPTGGRNEQYF.

This chain links TRBV19 with TRBJ2-1; D unresolved. The CDR3 covers 12 residues. V gave up 5 bases and J gave up 8 bases, with 10 bases separating them. In germline, CDR1 is LNHDA, CDR2 SQIVND (reference sequence). Here the CDR3 reads CASSVSPHEQFF. The DNA for the CDR3 is TGTGCCAGTAGTGTCTCGCCCCATGAGCAGTTCTTC.

The rearrangement uses TRBV3-1 and TRBJ2-2; D unclear. The V gene lost 6 bases and the J gene lost 7 bases, with 12 bases spanning the gap. The CDR3 loop spans 13 amino acids. Per germline, CDR1 LGHDT and CDR2 YNNKEL (reference sequence). CDR3 nucleotides: TGTGCCAGCAGTCCTCTCGGCGGCGGGGAGCTGTTTTTT. Its translation is CASSPLGGGELFF.

This rearrangement joins TRBV29-1 to TRBJ2-6, with 8 bases aligning to TRBD2. The CDR3 totals 18 residues. Per the germline V gene, CDR1 is SQVTM and CDR2 is ANQGSEA. Trimming at V came to 2 bases and at J to 1 base, leaving 10 bases not matched to a gene. Here the CDR3 reads CSVEFTGLAFSGANVLTF. Here the CDR3 DNA reads TGCAGCGTTGAATTTACAGGACTAGCATTTTCTGGGGCCAACGTCCTGACTTTC.

The rearrangement joins TRBV20-1 to TRBJ2-1; D not resolved. V lost 5 bases, J lost 4 bases, and 12 bases lay in between. Germline lookup yields CDR1 DFQATT and CDR2 SNEGSKA (reference sequence). This CDR3 comprises 13 residues. This CDR3 reads CSADRTMYNEQFF. The CDR3 nucleotides read TGCAGTGCTGATAGGACGATGTACAATGAGCAGTTCTTC.

This chain links TRBV3-1 with TRBJ1-5; D not certain. V dropped 0 bases and J dropped 5 bases, with 11 bases sitting between them. The CDR3 contains 15 residues. Germline assignment: CDR1 LGHDT and CDR2 YNNKEL (reference sequence). The DNA of the CDR3 is TGTGCCAGCAGCCAAGATTGGTCCGACGATCAGCCCCAGCATTTT. Translating it yields CASSQDWSDDQPQHF.

V and J are TRBV7-9 and TRBJ2-3; D may be TRBD1 (5 bases). V was shortened by 5 bases and J by 1 base, with 16 bases between the two germline ends. This CDR3 region has 16 residues. Germline values: CDR1 SEHNR, CDR2 FQNEAQ (reference sequence). As DNA, the CDR3 is TGTGCCAGCAGCACCGCGTGGGGCGGCCGCACAGATACGCAGTATTTT. The encoded protein is CASSTAWGGRTDTQYF.

V and J are TRBV5-4 and TRBJ2-7; D gene ambiguous. Germline V gene sequence: CDR1 SGHNT, CDR2 YYREEE (reference sequence). The CDR3 length is 12 residues. V lost 6 bases and J 4 bases, leaving 11 bases between the germline ends. The CDR3 DNA reads TGTGCCAGCACCCTTCCCGGGTACGAGCAGTACTTC. The encoded protein is CASTLPGYEQYF.

The chain carries TRBV7-9 and TRBJ2-1; 10 nucleotides agree with TRBD2. Germline CDR1 is SEHNR and CDR2 is FQNEAQ (reference sequence). Trimming took 2 bases from V and 9 from J; bases not matched to a gene: 7. The CDR3 extends over 15 amino acids. The CDR3 DNA follows: TGTGCCAGCAGCTTAAGGACTAGCGGTTCGAGTGAGCAGTTCTTC. As protein: CASSLRTSGSSEQFF.

V gene TRBV7-8 combines with J gene TRBJ1-6; D is perhaps TRBD1 (6 bases). This CDR3 contains 14 residues. Germline V gene data show CDR1 as SGHVS and CDR2 as FQNEAQ. Trimming left V 5 bases short and J 9 bases short, with 14 bases between. The CDR3 spells CASSITTGASPLHF. The CDR3 coding sequence is TGTGCCAGCAGCATCACGACAGGTGCTTCACCCCTCCACTTT.

The chain employs TRBV6-4 and TRBJ2-5; D gene unclear. V lost 2 bases and J lost 1, with 5 bases in between. Germline assignment: CDR1 MRHNA and CDR2 SNTAGT. The CDR3 sequence is 13 residues long. The CDR3 DNA is TGTGCCAGCAGTGACCCCTCCCAAGAGACCCAGTACTTC. Amino acid sequence: CASSDPSQETQYF.

This chain uses TRBV27 with TRBJ2-1, with TRBD2 identical over 11 bases. The trim removed 2 bases at V and 0 bases at J, leaving 9 bases unmatched. The CDR3 spans 19 residues. From germline, CDR1 is MNHEY and CDR2 SMNVEV (reference sequence). CDR3 in amino acids: CASSLGTSGSSSSYNEQFF. CDR3 sequence (DNA): TGTGCCAGCAGTTTAGGGACTAGCGGAAGCTCGAGCTCCTACAATGAGCAGTTCTTC.

The chain is built from TRBV20-1 and TRBJ2-5, with D possibly called TRBD1 or TRBD2 (5 bases each). Germline-derived CDR1 and CDR2 are DFQATT and SNEGSKA (reference sequence). The V gene lost 1 base and the J gene lost 4 bases, with 13 bases spanning the gap. This CDR3 region has 14 residues. This CDR3 is CSARVGAGIETQYF. CDR3 coding DNA: TGCAGTGCTAGAGTCGGGGCTGGGATAGAGACCCAGTACTTC.

This clonotype was detected only a few times. The J gene is TRBJ2-7, the V gene TRBV12-3 or TRBV12-4; the match to TRBD1 covers 7 bases. There are 13 residues in the CDR3. With 3 bases clipped from V and 4 bases from J, the junction kept 3 bases outside the gene matches. For the CDR3, the DNA is TGTGCCAGCAGTTTCGGGACAGAGTACGAGCAGTACTTC. Amino acid sequence: CASSFGTEYEQYF.

V gene TRBV5-6 combines with J gene TRBJ2-1; unclear D gene. Trimming took off 4 bases at V and 7 bases at J, with 12 bases between the two ends. This CDR3 contains 13 residues. Germline V CDR1 and CDR2: SGHDT, YYEEEE. The CDR3 loop is CASSPSLSNEQFF. The CDR3 DNA follows: TGTGCCAGCAGCCCCAGCCTCTCGAATGAGCAGTTCTTC.

The rearrangement links TRBV28 to TRBJ2-7; 7 bases are shared with TRBD2. The CDR3 sequence is 15 residues long. Germline V CDR1 and CDR2: MDHEN, SYDVKM. V lost 3 bases to trimming and J lost 3 bases; unmatched junction nucleotides: 8. CDR3 sequence: CASSFTGEGSYEQYF. The CDR3 nucleotides are TGTGCCAGCAGTTTCACTGGGGAGGGGAGCTACGAGCAGTACTTC.

The V and J genes are TRBV27 and TRBJ1-1; no reliable D call. V lost 5 bases to trimming and J lost 10 bases, with 11 bases between them. The CDR3 sequence is 11 residues long. The germline gives CDR1 MNHEY, CDR2 SMNVEV (reference sequence). CDR3 DNA sequence: TGTGCCAGCAGTCCCCTCCTAGTAGCTTTCTTT. As protein: CASSPLLVAFF.

V usage is TRBV15 and J usage is TRBJ1-5, with D perhaps TRBD1 (5 bases). Germline-derived CDR1 and CDR2 are LNHNV and YYDKDF (reference sequence). CDR3 size: 15 residues. Trimming took 2 bases from V and 7 from J, leaving 15 bases between them. CDR3 in amino acids: CATSRSLTTGQPQHF. CDR3 sequence (DNA): TGTGCCACCAGCAGATCTTTGACCACAGGCCAGCCCCAGCATTTT.

V is TRBV15 and J is TRBJ2-1; 9 nucleotides match TRBD2. The length of the CDR3 is 14 residues. CDR1 and CDR2 (germline): LNHNV, YYDKDF (reference sequence). The trim removed 3 bases at V and 6 bases at J, leaving 3 bases unmatched. For the CDR3, the DNA is TGTGCCACCAGCAGGGAGCGGGAGGCCAATGAGCAGTTCTTC. It is translated as CATSREREANEQFF.

The chain combines TRBV6-6 with TRBJ1-2; perhaps TRBD1 as D (5 bases). In germline, CDR1 is MNHNY, CDR2 SVGAGI (reference sequence). V lost 7 bases to trimming and J lost 4 bases, with 13 bases between them. CDR3 length: 13 residues. CDR3 sequence (DNA): TGTGCCAGCATGGAAAGGGGAGGCTATGGCTACACCTTC. Translation: CASMERGGYGYTF.

The genes are TRBV5-6 and TRBJ2-1, with D perhaps matching TRBD2 (6 bases). This CDR3 comprises 16 residues. Per the germline V gene, CDR1 is SGHDT and CDR2 is YYEEEE. Trimming removed 3 bases from V and 8 bases from J, with 21 bases in between. Here the CDR3 DNA reads TGTGCCAGCAGCTCGCCCGGCGGGGTTGGAAAGGATGAGCAGTTCTTC. It specifies CASSSPGGVGKDEQFF. The full variable domain, rest sourced from reference TRBV5-6 and TRBJ2-1, is DAGVTQSPTHLIKTRGQQVTLRCSPKSGHDTVSWYQQALGQGPQFIFQYYEEEERQRGNFPDRFSGHQFPNYSSELNVNALLLGDSALYLCASSSPGGVGKDEQFFGPGTRLTVL.

V is TRBV9 and J is TRBJ2-4; D is ambiguous. The CDR3 has 11 amino acids. The V end was cut by 3 bases, the J end by 8 bases, with 6 bases between. Germline CDR1 is SGDLS and CDR2 is YYNGEE. The CDR3, as DNA: TGTGCCAGCAGCGAAGGGTACATTCAGTACTTC. Protein product: CASSEGYIQYF. The full variable domain, rest sourced from reference TRBV9 and TRBJ2-4, is DSGVTQTPKHLITATGQRVTLRCSPRSGDLSVYWYQQSLDQGLQFLIQYYNGEERAKGNILERFSAQQFPDLHSELNLSSLELGDSALYFCASSEGYIQYFGAGTRLSVL.

The chain joins TRBV7-9 to TRBJ1-1; a weak D match, TRBD1 (6 bases). This CDR3 region has 12 residues. Per germline, CDR1 SEHNR and CDR2 FQNEAQ (reference sequence). Trimming removed 8 bases at V and 6 bases at J, with 13 bases between. CDR3 amino acids: CASLGRGAEAFF. DNA of the CDR3: TGTGCCAGCTTGGGCAGGGGCGCTGAAGCTTTCTTT.